The T cell receptor (beta chain) described here comes from a study of blood T cell repertoires in COVID-19. The wider study: The United States, Italy and Spain provided the acute and convalescent COVID-19 samples. The analysed material was cDNA or gDNA that came from T cells, B-cell-depleted T cells, or PBMCs.

Trimming took off 0 bases at V and 4 bases at J, with 11 bases between the two ends. CDR1 and CDR2 from the germline V gene are MGHRA and YSYEKL. This CDR3 is built from 15 residues. Original handling: Nucleated cell counts were estimated from reference gene primer amplification. The protocol was immunoSEQ multiplex PCR, while the TCRdb copy is restricted to in-frame clones and leaves out a portion. For V, J and clone size, that table is used; D and trimming come from the DNA. This sample has around 80,000 clones, with approximately 80% found just once. Sequencing was performed on peripheral blood. The V call is TRBV4-1, the J call TRBJ2-3, with a tentative D call TRBD2 (5 bases). The clonotype comes from a man at least 80 years old with acute or convalescent COVID-19. In DNA form, the CDR3 reads TGCGCCAGCAGCCAAGATGAGGGTGCGGCAGATACGCAGTATTTT. It is translated as CASSQDEGAADTQYF.